This note documents a single T cell receptor (beta chain) sequence. The antigen is undetermined. The junction had 2 bases not matched to a gene; V was cut back by 1 base and J by 3 bases. Germline V gene lookup returns CDR1 SGHVT and CDR2 SQSDAQ. CDR3 length: 16 residues. The repertoire was sequenced with immunoSEQ multiplex PCR; TCRdb's copy has only in-frame clones and lacks some. The repertoire holds around 15,000 clones, with about 93% as singletons. These data belong to a study of T cell repertoires in ileal Crohn's disease. General study points: All patients with clonality above 26.8% had endoscopic recurrence.

The clonotype originates from an adult with Crohn's disease. The genes are TRBV7-4 and TRBJ2-3, with 12 bases matching TRBD2. Sequences were obtained from ileal tissue. In DNA form, the CDR3 reads TGTGCCAGCAGCTTAGGACTAGCGGGGGAAACAGATACGCAGTATTTT. Translation gives CASSLGLAGETDTQYF.